One T cell receptor beta chain is described in this entry. Antigen specificity is unknown. The same CDR3 arises from other DNA sequences in this sample as well. The data were taken from a study of cytomegalovirus exposure and HLA in healthy donors. Study in general: When 350 to 500 donors were genotyped, around 77% of them were found to fall in the Caucasian-associated ancestry cluster. The study, taken as a whole, reports: As confirmed in vitro, three CMV-associated chains were specific for CMV antigens.

The primer mix had 60 Vbeta and 13 Jbeta primers. Clones were read by immunoSEQ multiplex PCR, and TCRdb kept only the in-frame ones, dropping some. The table shows more than 110,000 clones, with over 65% occurring only once. V was pared by 8 bases and J by 6 bases, with 8 bases between. This CDR3 has 11 amino acids. Germline-derived CDR1 and CDR2 are MNHEY and SVGAGI. The specimen was PBMCs. The chain uses TRBV6-5 and TRBJ2-1, with TRBD2 as a possible D gene (5 bases). This receptor was identified in a woman aged 30 to 39 in good health and CMV-seronegative. The CDR3 spells CASSRGNEQFF. The CDR3 DNA reads TGTGCCAGCTCCCGGGGCAATGAGCAGTTCTTC.